The 19 T cell receptor beta chains listed next were all sequenced from one sample in a study of blood T cell repertoires in COVID-19. Clones were read by immunoSEQ multiplex PCR, and TCRdb kept only the in-frame ones, dropping some. The repertoire holds around 300,000 clones, with roughly nine tenths as singletons. Material for sequencing was PBMCs or T cells enriched from blood (not recorded which). The receptors stem from a young woman who had recovered from COVID-19.

V is TRBV5-1 and J is TRBJ1-3; TRBD1 matches at 8 bases. The CDR3 totals 16 residues. Trimming took 1 base from V and 0 from J; bases not matched to a gene: 3. Germline V gives CDR1 SGHRS, CDR2 YFSETQ. The chain's CDR3 is CASSLSGQGSGNTIYF. The CDR3 coding sequence is TGCGCCAGCAGCTTGTCCGGACAGGGCTCTGGAAACACCATATATTTT.

V usage is TRBV29-1 and J usage is TRBJ1-1, with D possibly matching TRBD1 (6 bases). Germline V gives CDR1 SQVTM, CDR2 ANQGSEA. Trimming removed 7 bases at V and 1 base at J, with 13 bases between. The CDR3 has 13 amino acids. CDR3 DNA: TGCAGCGGCCGACAGGCCTGGAACACTGAAGCTTTCTTT. Translated: CSGRQAWNTEAFF. Variable domain in full (rest from reference TRBV29-1 and TRBJ1-1): SAVISQKPSRDICQRGTSLTIQCQVDSQVTMMFWYRQQPGQSLTLIATANQGSEATYESGFVIDKFPISRPNLTFSTLTVSNMSPEDSSIYLCSGRQAWNTEAFFGQGTRLTVV.

The chain uses TRBV10-3 and TRBJ1-2; 8 nucleotides agree with TRBD1. The CDR3 sequence is 17 residues long. J gave up 6 bases and V 0 bases, and 12 bases lay outside the gene matches. Germline CDR1 reads ENHRY; CDR2 reads SYGVKD. As DNA, the CDR3 is TGTGCCATCAGTGAGTCGAGTGTGGACAGGGAACGTAATGGCTACACCTTC. This encodes CAISESSVDRERNGYTF.

The chain employs TRBV18 and TRBJ2-7, with a tentative D call TRBD1 (6 bases). V was shortened by 6 bases and J by 2 bases, with 11 bases between the two germline ends. Germline CDR1 and CDR2: KGHSH and LQKENI. The CDR3 contains 13 residues. The CDR3 DNA is TGTGCCAGCTCCGCAGGGGTCGCCTACGAGCAGTACTTC. As protein: CASSAGVAYEQYF.

The V and J genes are TRBV5-1 and TRBJ2-7; maybe TRBD1 (6 bases). CDR3 length: 16 residues. The V gene lost 4 bases and the J gene lost 3 bases, with 20 bases spanning the gap. Germline assignment: CDR1 SGHRS and CDR2 YFSETQ. The CDR3 sequence: CASSPLAGTPVYEQYF. In DNA, the CDR3 is TGCGCCAGCAGCCCCCTAGCCGGGACACCAGTCTACGAGCAGTACTTC.

This sequence joins TRBV19 and TRBJ1-2; a weak D match, TRBD1 (6 bases). Germline CDR1 LNHDA, CDR2 SQIVND (reference sequence). This CDR3 has 16 residues. V was clipped by 5 bases and J by 2 bases, with 18 bases between them. CDR3 DNA: TGTGCCAGTAGTGGGGTCCGGAACAGGGCGAACTATGGCTACACCTTC. Its translation: CASSGVRNRANYGYTF.

The chain uses TRBV14 and TRBJ2-1, with D tentatively TRBD2 (6 bases). V was clipped by 4 bases and J by 9 bases, with 16 bases between them. The CDR3 runs 14 residues. The germline V gene encodes CDR1 SGHDN and CDR2 FVKESK. The CDR3 sequence is CASSLFSGTFEQFF. The DNA of the CDR3 is TGTGCCAGCAGCCTCTTCTCGGGGACTTTTGAGCAGTTCTTC.

V is TRBV18 and J is TRBJ1-3; unclear D gene. The CDR3 extends over 17 amino acids. The germline CDR1 and CDR2 sequences are KGHSH and LQKENI. Trimming stripped 1 base from V and 0 bases from J, with 13 bases between. For the CDR3, the DNA is TGTGCCAGCTCACCACTAGAGACTCCGAGCTCTGGAAACACCATATATTTT. Translation gives CASSPLETPSSGNTIYF.

The V call is TRBV15, the J call TRBJ1-2; no reliable D call. This CDR3 has 16 amino acids. From germline, CDR1 is LNHNV and CDR2 YYDKDF (reference sequence). The germline V and J ends were trimmed by 3 bases and 3 bases, with 17 bases remaining between them. The CDR3 bases are TGTGCCACCAGCAGGATTTTTGGGGAGTCGGACTATGGCTACACCTTC. This gives the protein CATSRIFGESDYGYTF.

The chain combines TRBV27 with TRBJ2-5; TRBD2 matches at 10 bases. Germline values: CDR1 MNHEY, CDR2 SMNVEV (reference sequence). The ends lost 2 bases at V and 5 bases at J; junction bases unmatched: 5. The CDR3 has 15 amino acids. CDR3 protein: CASSLIAGGVETQYF. CDR3 DNA sequence: TGTGCCAGCAGTTTAATAGCGGGGGGCGTGGAGACCCAGTACTTC.

The chain joins TRBV3-1 (or the pseudogene TRBV3-2) to TRBJ2-1, with 7 bases aligning to TRBD2. Trimming took 0 bases from V and 4 from J; bases not matched to a gene: 6. The germline CDR1 and CDR2 sequences are LGHDT and YNNKEL (reference sequence). The CDR3 is made up of 16 amino acids. CDR3 protein: CASSQDWLADYNEQFF. The CDR3 DNA reads as TGTGCCAGCAGCCAAGATTGGCTAGCGGATTACAATGAGCAGTTCTTC.

The chain joins TRBV4-2 to TRBJ1-2; tentative D call: TRBD1 (6 bases). The V gene's germline CDR1 is LGHNA and CDR2 YNFKEQ. The V end was cut by 0 bases, the J end by 8 bases, with 22 bases between. This CDR3 contains 17 residues. The CDR3 sequence: CASSQEVQGPPPGGYTF. In DNA, the CDR3 is TGTGCCAGCAGCCAAGAGGTCCAGGGGCCACCTCCTGGGGGCTACACCTTC.

The rearrangement uses TRBV12-5 and TRBJ2-2, with a tentative D call TRBD1 (6 bases). Germline lookup yields CDR1 LGHNT and CDR2 FRNRAP. The CDR3 extends over 16 amino acids. With 6 bases removed from V and 4 bases from J, the gap between germline ends came to 18 bases. CDR3: CASGLTGNPSTGELFF. The CDR3 region has the DNA TGTGCTAGTGGCCTCACAGGGAACCCGAGCACCGGGGAGCTGTTTTTT.

This sequence joins TRBV5-5 and TRBJ1-2, with a weak D call TRBD1 (6 bases). Germline V lookup: CDR1 SGHKS, CDR2 YYEKEE (reference sequence). The CDR3 spans 14 residues. Trimming shortened V by 5 bases and J by 8 bases, and 19 bases separated the two germline ends. In nucleotides, the CDR3 is TGTGCCAGCAGTCCTGAGGCGGGGGCTTGGGGCTACACCTTC. This translates into CASSPEAGAWGYTF. The full variable domain, rest sourced from reference TRBV5-5 and TRBJ1-2, is DAGVTQSPTHLIKTRGQQVTLRCSPISGHKSVSWYQQVLGQGPQFIFQYYEKEERGRGNFPDRFSARQFPNYSSELNVNALLLGDSALYLCASSPEAGAWGYTFGSGTRLTVV.

J is TRBJ2-6 and V is TRBV30, with unresolved D. This CDR3 has 14 residues. Germline V gives CDR1 GTSNPN, CDR2 SVGIG (reference sequence). Trimming took off 2 bases at V and 4 bases at J, with 9 bases between the two ends. CDR3 amino acids: CAWSTENGANVLTF. Here the CDR3 DNA reads TGTGCCTGGAGTACGGAGAACGGGGCCAACGTCCTGACTTTC.

The chain carries TRBV28 and TRBJ1-1, with D unclear. Trimming stripped 7 bases from V and 2 bases from J, with 11 bases between. Germline V CDR1 and CDR2: MDHEN, SYDVKM. The CDR3 has 13 residues. The chain's CDR3 is CASTLEANTEAFF. The CDR3 bases are TGTGCCAGCACCTTAGAGGCTAACACTGAAGCTTTCTTT.

V usage is TRBV2 and J usage is TRBJ1-5; D is unresolved. Germline-derived CDR1 and CDR2 are SNHLY and FYNNEI. This CDR3 region has 14 residues. Trimming left V 3 bases short and J 4 bases short, with 10 bases between. The CDR3 here is CASSERAANQPQHF. The CDR3 DNA reads TGTGCCAGCAGTGAGCGGGCAGCAAATCAGCCCCAGCATTTT.

V and J are TRBV5-4 and TRBJ1-1, with TRBD1 matching over 7 bases. Trimming removed 4 bases from V and 1 base from J; junction bases left unmatched: 7. Germline-derived CDR1 and CDR2 are SGHNT and YYREEE (reference sequence). This CDR3 is 15 amino acids long. This chain's CDR3 is CASSPPTGTNTEAFF. In DNA form, the CDR3 reads TGTGCCAGCAGCCCCCCGACAGGGACGAACACTGAAGCTTTCTTT.

The chain links TRBV14 to TRBJ1-3; D remains unclear. V lost 2 bases and J lost 4, with 6 bases in between. CDR3 length: 13 amino acids. From germline, CDR1 is SGHDN and CDR2 FVKESK. The CDR3 sequence is CASSQIRGNTIYF. CDR3 nucleotide sequence: TGTGCCAGCAGCCAAATCAGGGGAAACACCATATATTTT.